The 15 T cell receptor beta chains listed next were all sequenced from one sample in a study of vaccination effects on CD4 cells after COVID-19. Antigen-specific CD4+ T cells were expanded (with viral peptide pools) by the ViraFEST assay ahead of sequencing. Culture lasted roughly 9 days before CD4+ T cell isolation. All vaccine recipients tested negative for nucleocapsid antibodies and had never contracted SARS-CoV-2 infection. No antigen has been assigned to these receptors. Sequencing used immunoSEQ multiplex PCR; TCRdb keeps in-frame clones, though not all of them. The sample consists of just under 45,000 clones, about 80% of them appearing once. The input for sequencing was CD4+ T cells from PBMCs cultured with SARS-CoV-2 spike peptides, taken before COVID-19 vaccination. The source is a human donor who received a COVID-19 vaccine.

This chain links TRBV5-1 with TRBJ2-3; TRBD2 matches 7 bases. Trimming at V came to 3 bases and at J to 4 bases, leaving 5 bases not matched to a gene. Germline CDR1 and CDR2: SGHRS and YFSETQ. The CDR3 is made up of 14 amino acids. The CDR3 spells CASSSGLVSDTQYF. In nucleotides, the CDR3 is TGCGCCAGCAGCTCCGGACTAGTCTCAGATACGCAGTATTTT.

The V call is TRBV27, the J call TRBJ2-1, with no clear D. This CDR3 is 13 amino acids long. Germline assignment: CDR1 MNHEY and CDR2 SMNVEV (reference sequence). Trimming took 0 bases from V and 12 from J, leaving 12 bases between them. The CDR3 bases are TGTGCCAGCAGTTTATCCGACCCCCCTCGGCAGTTCTTC. Its translation: CASSLSDPPRQFF.

This clone was seen once. This rearrangement joins TRBV7-3 to TRBJ1-5; D is undetermined. Trimming took 5 bases from V and 0 from J, leaving 17 bases between them. CDR3 size: 17 residues. CDR1 SGHTA and CDR2 FQGTGA come from the germline V gene. The CDR3 coding sequence is TGTGCCAGCAGCCCTCCGGCGGAACCTTATAGCAATCAGCCCCAGCATTTT. Protein sequence: CASSPPAEPYSNQPQHF. The full variable domain, in which reference TRBV7-3 and TRBJ1-5 provide the parts outside the CDR3, is GAGVSQTPSNKVTEKGKYVELRCDPISGHTALYWYRQSLGQGPEFLIYFQGTGAADDSGLPNDRFFAVRPEGSVSTLKIQRTERGDSAVYLCASSPPAEPYSNQPQHFGDGTRLSIL.

This clone came up a few times. This chain links TRBV5-1 with TRBJ2-3; TRBD1 is a possible D gene (6 bases). V gave up 7 bases and J gave up 3 bases, with 15 bases separating them. CDR1 SGHRS and CDR2 YFSETQ come from the germline V gene. The CDR3 runs to 14 residues. The CDR3 reads CASRQASETDTQYF. As DNA, the CDR3 is TGCGCCAGCCGACAGGCCTCAGAGACAGATACGCAGTATTTT.

This clone came up a few times. The chain uses TRBV9 and TRBJ2-2; D is perhaps TRBD2 (6 bases). Germline values: CDR1 SGDLS, CDR2 YYNGEE. The CDR3 is 16 amino acids. Between the trimmed V and J ends, which lost 1 base and 4 bases, there was a span of 14 bases. CDR3 in DNA: TGTGCCAGCAGCGTATCCTGGGGGGTAGGCACCGGGGAGCTGTTTTTT. Its protein is CASSVSWGVGTGELFF.

The chain combines TRBV10-3 with TRBJ1-4; tentative D call: TRBD1 (5 bases). V gave up 4 bases and J gave up 0 bases, with 12 bases separating them. This CDR3 contains 16 residues. Germline assignment: CDR1 ENHRY and CDR2 SYGVKD. Here the CDR3 DNA reads TGTGCCATCAGTGGCGGGGGGTTTGCAACTAATGAAAAACTGTTTTTT. Its translation: CAISGGGFATNEKLFF.

This chain joins TRBV15 and TRBJ2-1; no reliable D call. This CDR3 comprises 14 residues. V lost 1 base and J lost 2, with 6 bases in between. Germline CDR1 reads LNHNV; CDR2 reads YYDKDF (reference sequence). In DNA, the CDR3 is TGTGCCACCAGCAGAGTATCTACCTACAATGAGCAGTTCTTC. Translation gives CATSRVSTYNEQFF.

As DNA, the CDR3 is TGCAGCGTTCGAATTAATGAGCAGTTCTTC. As protein: CSVRINEQFF. The chain employs TRBV29-1 and TRBJ2-1; D is unresolved. The CDR3 runs to 10 residues. The ends were cut back, 5 bases at V and 7 bases at J, with 6 bases in the middle. Germline V gene sequence: CDR1 SQVTM, CDR2 ANQGSEA.

This clone was seen a single time. V gene TRBV7-2 combines with J gene TRBJ2-5; D not resolved. Trimming stripped 2 bases from V and 7 bases from J, with 8 bases between. The length of the CDR3 is 12 residues. CDR1 and CDR2 from the germline V gene are SGHTA and FQGNSA. In nucleotides, the CDR3 is TGTGCCAGCAGCTTAACGAGTGGGACCCAGTACTTC. Translating it yields CASSLTSGTQYF.

The chain has TRBV7-2 and TRBJ1-2; TRBD1 matches at 8 bases. CDR1 is SGHTA and CDR2 is FQGNSA in the germline V gene. The CDR3 is 13 residues long. V was pared by 2 bases and J by 8 bases, with 4 bases of the junction left unmatched. The CDR3 here is CASSLQGAKGYTF. In DNA, the CDR3 is TGTGCCAGCAGCTTACAGGGGGCAAAAGGCTACACCTTC.

The CDR3 DNA reads TGTGCCAGCAGTGAGGCTCAAGAGACCCAGTACTTC. Its translation is CASSEAQETQYF. The gene calls are TRBV2 and TRBJ2-5; no definite D call. Germline V gene data show CDR1 as SNHLY and CDR2 as FYNNEI. The CDR3 consists of 12 residues. V was clipped by 3 bases and J by 2 bases, with 4 bases between them.

The rearrangement uses TRBV6-5 and TRBJ2-7, with TRBD1 identical over 7 bases. Germline V gene data show CDR1 as MNHEY and CDR2 as SVGAGI. The length of the CDR3 is 13 residues. The V gene end was trimmed by 5 bases and the J gene end by 1 base; junction bases not matched to a gene: 2. For the CDR3, the DNA is TGTGCCAGCAGTCCGGGACAGTCCTACGAGCAGTACGTC. It translates to CASSPGQSYEQYV.

In DNA form, the CDR3 reads TGTGCCAGCAGTGAAGGGGTAGCTAGGGGCAATGAGCAGTTCTTC. Its translation: CASSEGVARGNEQFF. V is TRBV2 and J is TRBJ2-1, with a tentative D call TRBD1 (5 bases). The V gene's germline CDR1 is SNHLY and CDR2 FYNNEI. The CDR3 has 15 residues. The V and J ends lost 1 base and 6 bases respectively, with 13 bases between them.

By its share, this clone is medium-sized. The V call is TRBV5-1, the J call TRBJ1-2, with D possibly matching TRBD1 (5 bases). This CDR3 has 14 amino acids. Germline V gene lookup returns CDR1 SGHRS and CDR2 YFSETQ. Trimming pared 0 bases from V and 2 bases from J, leaving 8 bases between. DNA of the CDR3: TGCGCCAGCAGCTTGGGGGGGTTAAACTATGGCTACACCTTC. This codes for CASSLGGLNYGYTF.

The V and J genes are TRBV6-5 and TRBJ1-5, with a possible D match to TRBD1 (6 bases). Germline lookup yields CDR1 MNHEY and CDR2 SVGAGI. V was pared by 5 bases and J by 5 bases, with 16 bases between. The CDR3 contains 15 residues. CDR3 sequence (DNA): TGTGCCAGCAGTATGGGGGGGGCTGGGGATCAGCCCCAGCATTTT. Translated, it gives CASSMGGAGDQPQHF.